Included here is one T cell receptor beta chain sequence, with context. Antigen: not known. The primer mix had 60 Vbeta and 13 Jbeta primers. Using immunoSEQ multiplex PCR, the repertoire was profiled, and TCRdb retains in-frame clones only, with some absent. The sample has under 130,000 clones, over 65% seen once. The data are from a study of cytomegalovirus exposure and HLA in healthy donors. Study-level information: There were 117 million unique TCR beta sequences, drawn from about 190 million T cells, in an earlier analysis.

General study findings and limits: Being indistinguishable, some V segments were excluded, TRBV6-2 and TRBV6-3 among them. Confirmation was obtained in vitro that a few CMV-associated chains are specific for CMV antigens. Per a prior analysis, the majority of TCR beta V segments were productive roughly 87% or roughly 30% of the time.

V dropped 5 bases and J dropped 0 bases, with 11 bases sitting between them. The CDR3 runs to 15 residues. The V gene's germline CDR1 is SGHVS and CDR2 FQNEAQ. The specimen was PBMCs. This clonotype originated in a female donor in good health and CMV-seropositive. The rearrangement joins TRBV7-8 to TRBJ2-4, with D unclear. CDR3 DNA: TGTGCCAGCAGCCTAGACCGACTAGCCAAAAACATTCAGTACTTC. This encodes CASSLDRLAKNIQYF.